Presented here are 32 T cell receptor beta chains from one specimen sequenced in a study of CD8+CD57+ T cells in acquired aplastic anemia. The TCR beta profiling, which covered VDJ combination and CDR3 sequence, was carried out using genomic DNA as the template. Each CDR3 protein is one row after TCRdb ran MiXCR on the reads. The sample lists 150,000 to 200,000 distinct CDR3 sequences, about 64% occurring once. Sample: sorted CD4+, CD8+, or CD8+CD57+ T cells (not recorded which) from PBMCs. Receptors were obtained from a human donor in good health.

This chain uses TRBV20-1 with TRBJ1-2, with D perhaps TRBD1 (5 bases). The germline V and J ends were trimmed by 0 bases and 4 bases, with 12 bases remaining between them. Germline CDR1 DFQATT, CDR2 SNEGSKA (reference sequence). The CDR3 runs 14 residues. CDR3 amino acids: CSARDRRQPYGYTF. CDR3 sequence (DNA): TGCAGTGCTAGAGATCGCCGACAGCCCTATGGCTACACCTTC.

The J gene is TRBJ2-7, the V gene TRBV6-6; D ambiguous. Germline lookup yields CDR1 MNHNY and CDR2 SVGAGI (reference sequence). Trimming removed 2 bases at V and 0 bases at J, with 8 bases between. CDR3 size: 14 residues. CDR3 nucleotide sequence: TGTGCCAGCAGTTACAGGGCGAGCTCCTACGAGCAGTACTTC. Encoded protein: CASSYRASSYEQYF.

This clonotype came up many times. The chain uses TRBV9 and TRBJ2-2, with 10 bases aligning to TRBD1. The CDR3 length is 18 residues. J lost 5 bases, V lost 4 bases, and 14 bases had no gene match. The germline V gene has CDR1 SGDLS and CDR2 YYNGEE. CDR3 bases: TGTGCCAGCAGCCCCCCGAGGGGGACAGGGGCGCAAACCGGGGAGCTGTTTTTT. Amino acid sequence: CASSPPRGTGAQTGELFF.

This clonotype appeared a single time. The V gene is TRBV10-1, the J gene TRBJ2-1; D might be TRBD1 (6 bases). Germline V lookup: CDR1 WNHNN, CDR2 SYGVQD (reference sequence). The CDR3 is 14 residues long. With 7 bases removed from V and 7 bases from J, the gap between germline ends came to 17 bases. The chain's CDR3 is CASIQGRTWNEQFF. The DNA of the CDR3 is TGCGCCAGCATTCAGGGGCGTACTTGGAATGAGCAGTTCTTC.

The gene calls are TRBV20-1 and TRBJ2-5, with TRBD1 as a possible D gene (6 bases). Per germline, CDR1 DFQATT and CDR2 SNEGSKA (reference sequence). CDR3 length: 13 amino acids. V dropped 3 bases and J dropped 2 bases, with 10 bases sitting between them. This CDR3 reads CSASDDRQETQYF. CDR3 coding DNA: TGCAGTGCTAGCGACGACAGGCAAGAGACCCAGTACTTC.

The chain employs TRBV29-1 and TRBJ1-1, with 12 nucleotides matching TRBD1. V shed 4 bases and J 5 bases; nucleotides not matched to a gene: 5. The germline gives CDR1 SQVTM, CDR2 ANQGSEA. The CDR3 extends over 14 amino acids. CDR3 loop: CSVGGDRGLTEAFF. Written as DNA, the CDR3 is TGCAGCGTTGGGGGGGACAGGGGGCTGACTGAAGCTTTCTTT.

This chain links TRBV19 with TRBJ2-7; the match to TRBD2 covers 9 bases. The CDR3 spans 14 residues. CDR1 LNHDA and CDR2 SQIVND come from the germline V gene (reference sequence). The V and J ends lost 4 bases and 4 bases, in that order; junction bases with no gene match: 5. In DNA, the CDR3 is TGTGCCAGTAGTAAGCTAGCGGGAATTTACGAGCAGTACTTC. Protein: CASSKLAGIYEQYF. Looking up the rest from reference TRBV19 and TRBJ2-7 gives the full variable domain: DGGITQSPKYLFRKEGQNVTLSCEQNLNHDAMYWYRQDPGQGLRLIYYSQIVNDFQKGDIAEGYSVSREKKESFPLTVTSAQKNPTAFYLCASSKLAGIYEQYFGPGTRLTVT.

A single count supports this clonotype. The chain uses TRBV10-3 and TRBJ2-7; D could derive from TRBD1 or TRBD2 (6 bases each). Germline V gene lookup returns CDR1 ENHRY and CDR2 SYGVKD. The V end was cut by 10 bases, the J end by 3 bases, with 16 bases between. The CDR3 extends over 13 amino acids. This CDR3 reads CASSRGTFYEQYF. The CDR3 nucleotides read TGTGCCAGCAGCCGCGGGACATTCTACGAGCAGTACTTC.

J is TRBJ2-2 and V is TRBV10-3; possible D gene TRBD2, 6 bases. Trimming pared 6 bases from V and 5 bases from J, leaving 13 bases between. CDR1 ENHRY and CDR2 SYGVKD come from the germline V gene. This CDR3 comprises 14 residues. The CDR3 DNA is TGTGCCATCAGCCCAGGGAGGTTGACCGGGGAGCTGTTTTTT. It is translated as CAISPGRLTGELFF.

The chain couples TRBV24-1 to TRBJ2-1; D tentatively fits TRBD1 or TRBD2 (5 bases each). Trimming shortened V by 3 bases and J by 4 bases, and 18 bases separated the two germline ends. The CDR3 runs to 17 residues. From germline, CDR1 is KGHDR and CDR2 SFDVKD. The CDR3 nucleotides are TGTGCCACCAGTGATAATTGGGGACCAGGTGGGTACAATGAGCAGTTCTTC. It yields the protein CATSDNWGPGGYNEQFF.

This clonotype was detected a few times. The V gene is TRBV2, the J gene TRBJ2-5; the D gene is possibly TRBD2 (5 bases). Germline values: CDR1 SNHLY, CDR2 FYNNEI. This CDR3 has 16 residues. Trimming stripped 6 bases from V and 0 bases from J, with 17 bases between. CDR3: CASSLRRRNYQETQYF. CDR3 DNA sequence: TGTGCCAGCAGCCTACGGAGGCGGAATTACCAAGAGACCCAGTACTTC.

The J gene is TRBJ1-6, the V gene TRBV5-6, with 8 nucleotides matching TRBD1. Germline CDR1 and CDR2: SGHDT and YYEEEE. The junction had 10 bases not matched to a gene; V was cut back by 1 base and J by 13 bases. The length of the CDR3 is 15 residues. In DNA, the CDR3 is TGTGCCAGCAGCTTGTTGGACAGGGACCAATTCCCCCTCCACTTT. Its protein is CASSLLDRDQFPLHF.

The chain combines TRBV9 with TRBJ2-7; 10 bases map to TRBD2. CDR1 and CDR2 (germline): SGDLS, YYNGEE. CDR3 length equals 15 residues. With 0 bases clipped from V and 5 bases from J, the junction kept 5 bases outside the gene matches. In DNA, the CDR3 is TGTGCCAGCAGCGTAGGAACTAGCGGGGTCCACGAGCAGTACTTC. It codes for CASSVGTSGVHEQYF.

In its sample, this clonotype was seen many times. V gene TRBV19 combines with J gene TRBJ1-6, with 10 bases that match TRBD1. The CDR3 has 15 residues. The V and J ends lost 4 bases and 10 bases, in that order; junction bases with no gene match: 7. Germline V lookup: CDR1 LNHDA, CDR2 SQIVND (reference sequence). The CDR3 is CASSTGTGVRSPLHF. As DNA, the CDR3 is TGTGCCAGTAGTACCGGGACAGGGGTTCGGTCACCCCTCCACTTT.

This rearrangement joins TRBV10-3 to TRBJ2-4; 8 positions agree with TRBD2. The J call is in doubt because the DNA end fits TRBJ2-7 better. Germline CDR1 is ENHRY and CDR2 is SYGVKD. The CDR3 is 14 amino acids. The CDR3 loop reads CALRRGDGPYEQYF. The CDR3 bases are TGTGCTTTACGGCGGGGGGACGGCCCCTACGAGCAGTACTTC.

As for this clonotype: The junction does not match germline at one end; this may be a read error. The CDR3 sequence: CASSTSRRRIF. The DNA of the CDR3 is TGTGCCAGCAGTACCAGCCGGAGAAGAATCTTT. The chain has TRBV2 and TRBJ1-1; no clear D. This CDR3 region has 11 residues. CDR1 is SNHLY, CDR2 FYNNEI, per germline.

The chain links TRBV7-9 to TRBJ1-2; the D is unclear. The V and J ends lost 4 bases and 1 base respectively, with 13 bases between them. CDR1 is SEHNR, CDR2 FQNEAQ, per germline (reference sequence). The CDR3 is 15 residues long. The CDR3 region is CASSSWANYNYGYTF. The CDR3 DNA reads TGTGCCAGCAGCTCATGGGCGAACTATAACTATGGCTACACCTTC.

This clonotype was counted a few times. The gene calls are TRBV18 and TRBJ2-5, with 9 bases fitting TRBD2. V was clipped by 1 base and J by 7 bases; unmatched bases: 4. CDR3 length: 14 amino acids. The germline V gene encodes CDR1 KGHSH and CDR2 LQKENI. The CDR3 bases are TGTGCCAGCTCACCACAGAAGCGGGAGGTGACCCAGTACTTC. It specifies CASSPQKREVTQYF.

This clonotype was counted ten times or more. DNA of the CDR3: TGTGCCAGTAGTATTGCGGGGAGTGGCGAGCAGTACTTC. Translating it yields CASSIAGSGEQYF. V is TRBV19 and J is TRBJ2-7, with D possibly TRBD2 on 6 matching bases. V dropped 3 bases and J dropped 6 bases, with 12 bases sitting between them. Germline CDR1 reads LNHDA; CDR2 reads SQIVND (reference sequence). The CDR3 contains 13 residues.

V gene TRBV2 combines with J gene TRBJ2-7, with D maybe TRBD1 (6 bases). This CDR3 has 12 residues. Trimming left V 6 bases short and J 5 bases short, with 11 bases between. The V gene's germline CDR1 is SNHLY and CDR2 FYNNEI. This CDR3 reads CASRQGLHEQYF. For the CDR3, the DNA is TGTGCCAGCAGACAGGGTCTCCACGAGCAGTACTTC.

Ten or more counts support this clonotype. The chain recombines TRBV20-1 with TRBJ1-2; a weak D match, TRBD1 (5 bases). The CDR3 covers 12 residues. Trimming took off 1 base at V and 6 bases at J, with 9 bases between the two ends. Germline lookup yields CDR1 DFQATT and CDR2 SNEGSKA (reference sequence). Here the CDR3 DNA reads TGCAGTGCTAGAGTGGGGCAGGATGGCTACACCTTC. It yields the protein CSARVGQDGYTF.

The chain has TRBV27 and TRBJ1-2, with 8 bases identical to TRBD1. CDR1 MNHEY and CDR2 SMNVEV come from the germline V gene (reference sequence). The CDR3 has 12 amino acids. V trimming: 3 bases; J trimming: 10 bases; junction bases outside the gene matches: 4. The CDR3 sequence: CASSLYRGAYTF. CDR3 in DNA: TGTGCCAGCAGTTTGTACAGGGGGGCCTACACCTTC.

The chain is built from TRBV2 and TRBJ2-2; the match to TRBD1 covers 12 bases. Germline assignment: CDR1 SNHLY and CDR2 FYNNEI. The CDR3 extends over 15 amino acids. The junction had 8 bases not matched to a gene; V was cut back by 6 bases and J by 9 bases. CDR3 region: CASREGQGASRELFF. Written as DNA, the CDR3 is TGTGCCAGCAGGGAGGGACAGGGGGCTAGTCGGGAGCTGTTTTTT. Variable domain in full (rest from reference TRBV2 and TRBJ2-2): EPEVTQTPSHQVTQMGQEVILRCVPISNHLYFYWYRQILGQKVEFLVSFYNNEISEKSEIFDDQFSVERPDGSNFTLKIRSTKLEDSAMYFCASREGQGASRELFFGEGSRLTVL.

The chain links TRBV5-1 to TRBJ2-3, with TRBD1 matching over 11 bases. Germline CDR1 is SGHRS and CDR2 is YFSETQ. With 8 bases clipped from V and 0 bases from J, the junction kept 2 bases outside the gene matches. CDR3 size: 14 residues. This CDR3 reads CASGQGASTDTQYF. DNA of the CDR3: TGCGCCAGTGGACAGGGGGCGAGCACAGATACGCAGTATTTT.

V is TRBV10-3 and J is TRBJ2-1; D might be TRBD1 (5 bases). The CDR3 is 15 residues long. Germline V gene sequence: CDR1 ENHRY, CDR2 SYGVKD. Trimming removed 2 bases from V and 0 bases from J, with 8 bases in between. In DNA, the CDR3 is TGTGCCATCAGTGAGGGGGCGAGCTCCTACAATGAGCAGTTCTTC. Translation: CAISEGASSYNEQFF.

This clonotype appeared many times. The V and J genes are TRBV7-9 and TRBJ1-6; D is possibly TRBD1 (6 bases). The V gene lost 6 bases and the J gene lost 8 bases, with 17 bases spanning the gap. Germline V gene lookup returns CDR1 SEHNR and CDR2 FQNEAQ (reference sequence). The CDR3 contains 15 residues. DNA for the CDR3: TGTGCCAGCAGTTGGGGGCAAGAAAGGGATTCACCCCTCCACTTT. Its translation is CASSWGQERDSPLHF.

This clonotype was detected once. The chain uses TRBV20-1 and TRBJ1-2; perhaps TRBD1 as D (6 bases). The ends were cut back, 4 bases at V and 2 bases at J, with 8 bases in the middle. This CDR3 region has 12 residues. Germline V gene sequence: CDR1 DFQATT, CDR2 SNEGSKA (reference sequence). The CDR3 bases are TGCAGTGCTAACACAGGGAACTATGGCTACACCTTC. The encoded protein is CSANTGNYGYTF.

This clonotype was recorded many times. This chain connects TRBV4-3 to TRBJ2-2; tentatively, D is TRBD2 (6 bases). The CDR3 covers 16 residues. The ends were cut back, 5 bases at V and 7 bases at J, with 20 bases in the middle. Per germline, CDR1 LGHNA and CDR2 YSLEER. CDR3 region: CASSSVGTGDNGELFF. The CDR3 region has the DNA TGCGCCAGCAGCTCGGTTGGAACGGGAGATAACGGGGAGCTGTTTTTT.

The V and J genes are TRBV7-9 and TRBJ2-1; TRBD2 agrees at 8 bases. Germline values: CDR1 SEHNR, CDR2 FQNEAQ (reference sequence). V gave up 5 bases and J gave up 3 bases; unmatched junction bases: 18. The CDR3 consists of 19 residues. This CDR3 reads CASSRSVNSGTQFYNEQFF. The CDR3 nucleotides read TGTGCCAGCAGCCGATCGGTTAATAGCGGGACCCAATTCTACAATGAGCAGTTCTTC.

The rearrangement joins TRBV19 to TRBJ2-1, with 7 bases fitting TRBD1. Germline-derived CDR1 and CDR2 are LNHDA and SQIVND (reference sequence). CDR3 length equals 14 residues. The J segment lost 3 bases and the V segment lost 6 bases, leaving 5 bases of the junction unmatched. In nucleotides, the CDR3 is TGTGCCAGTAGGCCGGGACAGAGCTACAATGAGCAGTTCTTC. Translation: CASRPGQSYNEQFF.

Comments on this clonotype: A clone one base away is much larger, so this may be a read error. The rearrangement uses TRBV4-1 and TRBJ1-3; D gene unclear. The CDR3 contains 15 residues. Germline CDR1 MGHRA, CDR2 YSYEKL. The CDR3 bases are TGCGCCAGCAGCCAAGTCCTGGGCTCTGGAAACACCGTATATTTT. This translates into CASSQVLGSGNTVYF.

This clonotype was found many times. The V gene is TRBV6-5, the J gene TRBJ2-3; D is possibly TRBD2 (6 bases). The CDR3 is 16 amino acids. Trimming cost V 0 bases and J 1 base, with 11 bases left between them. Per germline, CDR1 MNHEY and CDR2 SVGAGI. For the CDR3, the DNA is TGTGCCAGCAGTTACTCCTTGGAGGGAGGCACAGATACGCAGTATTTT. It specifies CASSYSLEGGTDTQYF.